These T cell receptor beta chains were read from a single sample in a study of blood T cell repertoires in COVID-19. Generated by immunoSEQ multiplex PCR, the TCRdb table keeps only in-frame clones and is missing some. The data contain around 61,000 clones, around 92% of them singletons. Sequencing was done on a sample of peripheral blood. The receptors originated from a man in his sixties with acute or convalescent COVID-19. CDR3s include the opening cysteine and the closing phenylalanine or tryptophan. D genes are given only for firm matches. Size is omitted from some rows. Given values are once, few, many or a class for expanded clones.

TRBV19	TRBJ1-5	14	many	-	TGTGCCAGTAGTATGATGGGGGGGCGCGTGCCCCAGCATTTT	CASSMMGGRVPQHF
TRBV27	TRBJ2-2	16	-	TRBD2	TGTGCCAGCAGGCCCACTAGCGGGGGGAATACCGGGGAGCTGTTTTTT	CASRPTSGGNTGELFF
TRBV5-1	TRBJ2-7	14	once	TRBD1	TGCGCCAGCACGGGACAGGGAGAGGGATACGAGCAGTACTTC	CASTGQGEGYEQYF
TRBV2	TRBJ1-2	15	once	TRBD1	TGTGCCAGCAGGGGCCGGGACAGGGGAGGGTATGGCTACACCTTC	CASRGRDRGGYGYTF
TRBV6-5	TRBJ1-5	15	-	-	TGTGCCAGCAGTTCCCTCGGGGCAGGGGTTCAGCCCCAGCATTTT	CASSSLGAGVQPQHF
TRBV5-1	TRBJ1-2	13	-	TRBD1	TGCGCCAGCAGCACCCAACAGGGGTACGGCTACACCTTC	CASSTQQGYGYTF
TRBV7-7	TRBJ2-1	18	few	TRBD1	TGTGCTAGCAGCTTAGCGCCTACCGGGACAGGGATTTCAAATGAGCAGTTCTTC	CASSLAPTGTGISNEQFF
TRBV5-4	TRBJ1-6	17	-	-	TGTGCCAGCAGCTTGCCACAGGGTTCAGGGCGAGGTTCACCCCTCCACTTT	CASSLPQGSGRGSPLHF
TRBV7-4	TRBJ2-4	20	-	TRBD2	TGTGCCAGCAGCTTAGCCGGGACTAGCGGGGGCCCCTTAGCCAAAAACATTCAGTACTTC	CASSLAGTSGGPLAKNIQYF
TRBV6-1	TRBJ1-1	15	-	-	TGTGCCAGCAGTGAATCGAGATGGGGGGGAACTGAAGCTTTCTTT	CASSESRWGGTEAFF
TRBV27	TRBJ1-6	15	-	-	TGTGCCAGCAGTTACGGGGGTGCACTGGGTTCACCCCTCCACTTT	CASSYGGALGSPLHF
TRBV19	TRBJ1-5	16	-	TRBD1	TGTGCCAAGACGGACAGGCGGAAACCTCTGACTCAGCCCCAGCATTTT	CAKTDRRKPLTQPQHF
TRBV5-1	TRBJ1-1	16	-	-	TGCGCCAGCAGCTTGTTGCTGGGGAGGAGAAACACTGAAGCTTTCTTT	CASSLLLGRRNTEAFF
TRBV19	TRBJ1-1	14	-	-	TGTGCCAGTAGTTCGGAGGGCTCGAACACTGAAGCTTTCTTT	CASSSEGSNTEAFF
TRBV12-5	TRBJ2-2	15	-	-	TGTGCTAGTGGCTCCATAGGGGGGGGCGCCGGGGAGCTGTTTTTT	CASGSIGGGAGELFF
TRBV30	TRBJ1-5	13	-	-	TGTGCCTGGAGTGGGCAGGCAAATCAGCCCCAGCATTTT	CAWSGQANQPQHF
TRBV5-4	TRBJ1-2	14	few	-	TGTGCCAGCAGCTCACCTCAGGGAAACTATGGCTACACCTTC	CASSSPQGNYGYTF
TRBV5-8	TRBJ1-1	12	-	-	TGTGCCAGCAGCCCCTGGAGAGGAGGAGCTTTCTTT	CASSPWRGGAFF
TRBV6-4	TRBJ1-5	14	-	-	TGTGCCAGCAGGTGGAGACAGAGCAATCAGCCCCAGCATTTT	CASRWRQSNQPQHF
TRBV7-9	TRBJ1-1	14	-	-	TGTGCCAGCAGCCAGGGACTTCCGAACACTGAAGCTTTCTTT	CASSQGLPNTEAFF
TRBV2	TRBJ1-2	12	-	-	TGTGCCAGCAGACAGGGAAGTCGTGGCTACACCTTC	CASRQGSRGYTF
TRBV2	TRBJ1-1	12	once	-	TGTGCCAGCAGGGAGGCGTCCACTGAAGCTTTCTTT	CASREASTEAFF
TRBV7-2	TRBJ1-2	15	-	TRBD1	TGTGCCAGCAGCGGACAGACAGGGATTAACTATGGCTACACCTTC	CASSGQTGINYGYTF
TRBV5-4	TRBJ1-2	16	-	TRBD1	TGTGCCAGCAGCTTAAGGACAGGGGGCGCGGGCTATGGCTACACCTTC	CASSLRTGGAGYGYTF
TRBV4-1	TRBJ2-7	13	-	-	TGCGCCAGCAGCCAAGGACTCGCCTACGAGCAGTACTTC	CASSQGLAYEQYF
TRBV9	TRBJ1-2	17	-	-	TGTGCCAGCAGCACTTCAACAGGGACAAAACATAACTATGGCTACACCTTC	CASSTSTGTKHNYGYTF
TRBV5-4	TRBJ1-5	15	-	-	TGTGCCAGCAGCCTTGGAGTGAATAGCAATCAGCCCCAGCATTTT	CASSLGVNSNQPQHF
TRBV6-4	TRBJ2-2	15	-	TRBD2	TGTGCCAGCAGTGTACTAGCGGGGAACACCGGGGAGCTGTTTTTT	CASSVLAGNTGELFF
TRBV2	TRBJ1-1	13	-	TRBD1	TGTGCCAGCAGCCAAACAGGGGCTCCTGAAGCTTTCTTT	CASSQTGAPEAFF
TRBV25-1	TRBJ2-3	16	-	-	TGTGCCAGCAGTGAATATACCTTAAGGGGGACAGATACGCAGTATTTT	CASSEYTLRGTDTQYF
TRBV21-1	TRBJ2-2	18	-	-	TGTGCCAGCAGCCGGGGGCAAACGGGGGGGCCCGACACCGGGGAGCTGTTTTTT	CASSRGQTGGPDTGELFF
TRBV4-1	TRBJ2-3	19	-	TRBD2	TGCGCCAGCAGCCAAGTCGGGCCTGCAGCGGGGGGAAACACAGATACGCAGTATTTT	CASSQVGPAAGGNTDTQYF
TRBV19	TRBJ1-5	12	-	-	TGTGCCAGTAGTCCCCGGGAGGAGCCCCAGCATTTT	CASSPREEPQHF
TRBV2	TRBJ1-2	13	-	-	TGTGCCAGCAGGGACCCAGGGTTCTATGGCTACACCTTC	CASRDPGFYGYTF
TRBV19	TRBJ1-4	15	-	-	TGTGCCAGTAGTAGGGGGACAACAACTAATGAAAAACTGTTTTTT	CASSRGTTTNEKLFF
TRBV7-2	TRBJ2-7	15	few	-	TGTGCCAGCAGCTTAGGGGCAGGGCTAGCCTACGAGCAGTACTTC	CASSLGAGLAYEQYF
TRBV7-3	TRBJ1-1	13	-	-	TGTGCCAGCAGCTTAAGAGGGAACACTGAAGCTTTCTTT	CASSLRGNTEAFF
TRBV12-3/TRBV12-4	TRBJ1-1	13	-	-	TGTGCCAGCAGTACCAGGGGTGACGCTGAAGCTTTCTTT	CASSTRGDAEAFF
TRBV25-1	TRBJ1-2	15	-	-	TGTGCCAGCAGTGATACCGGGACTGTGAACTATGGCTACACCTTC	CASSDTGTVNYGYTF
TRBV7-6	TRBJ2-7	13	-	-	TGTGCCAGCAGCTTAGTGTACCTATCCGAGCAGTACTTC	CASSLVYLSEQYF
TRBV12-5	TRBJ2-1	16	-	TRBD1	TGTGCTAGTGGTTGGGGGACAGGGGGTAGAAACAATGAGCAGTTCTTC	CASGWGTGGRNNEQFF
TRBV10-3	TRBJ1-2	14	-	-	TGTGCCATCAGTGAGACGAGACAGGACTATGGCTACACCTTC	CAISETRQDYGYTF
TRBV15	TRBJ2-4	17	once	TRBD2	TGTGCCACCAGTCGAGAAGCGGGGGGTGGAACCAAAAACATTCAGTACTTC	CATSREAGGGTKNIQYF
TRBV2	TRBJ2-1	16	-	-	TGTGCCAGCAGCGACCCCCAGGGATTGGTCGGCAATGAGCAGTTCTTC	CASSDPQGLVGNEQFF
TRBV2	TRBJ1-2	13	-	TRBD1	TGTGCCAGCAGTGAAGACAGGGGGGAAGGCTACACCTTC	CASSEDRGEGYTF
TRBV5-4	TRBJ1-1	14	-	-	TGTGCCAGCAGCAGCAGGGGACCGGGCACTGAAGCTTTCTTT	CASSSRGPGTEAFF
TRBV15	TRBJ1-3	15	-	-	TGTGCCACCAGCAGAGCTCCAGGGTCCGGAAACACCATATATTTT	CATSRAPGSGNTIYF
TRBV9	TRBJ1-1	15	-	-	TGTGCCAGCAGGCAGCAGGGCAGTTGGAACACTGAAGCTTTCTTT	CASRQQGSWNTEAFF
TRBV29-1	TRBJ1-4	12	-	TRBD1	TGCAGCGTGGACAGGGGGGAGGAAAAACTGTTTTTT	CSVDRGEEKLFF